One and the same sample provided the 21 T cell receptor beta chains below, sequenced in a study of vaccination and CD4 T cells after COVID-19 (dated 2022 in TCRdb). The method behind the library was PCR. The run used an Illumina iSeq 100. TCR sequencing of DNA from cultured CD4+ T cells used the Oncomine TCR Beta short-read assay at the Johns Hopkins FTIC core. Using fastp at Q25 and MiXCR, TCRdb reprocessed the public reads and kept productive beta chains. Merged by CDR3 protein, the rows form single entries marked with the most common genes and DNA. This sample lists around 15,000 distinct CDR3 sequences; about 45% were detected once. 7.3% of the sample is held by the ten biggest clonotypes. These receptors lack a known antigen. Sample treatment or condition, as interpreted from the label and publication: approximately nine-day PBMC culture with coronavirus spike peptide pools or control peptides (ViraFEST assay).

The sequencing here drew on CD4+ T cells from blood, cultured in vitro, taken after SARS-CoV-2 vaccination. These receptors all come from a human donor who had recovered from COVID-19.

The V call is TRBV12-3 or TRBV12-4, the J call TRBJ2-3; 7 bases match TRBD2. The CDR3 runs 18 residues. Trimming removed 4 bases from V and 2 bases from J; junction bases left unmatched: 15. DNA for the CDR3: TGTGCCAGCAGTTCGGGCGGAGGGGCTAGCGGACACACAGATACGCAGTATTTT. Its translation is CASSSGGGASGHTDTQYF.

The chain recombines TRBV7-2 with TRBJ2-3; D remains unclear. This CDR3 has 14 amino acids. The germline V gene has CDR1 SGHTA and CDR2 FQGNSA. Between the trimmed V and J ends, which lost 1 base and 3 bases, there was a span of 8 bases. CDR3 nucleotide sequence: TGTGCCAGCAGCTTAGGTATAACAACAGATACGCAGTATTTT. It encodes CASSLGITTDTQYF. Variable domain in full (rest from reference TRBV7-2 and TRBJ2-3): GAGVSQSPSNKVTEKGKDVELRCDPISGHTALYWYRQSLGQGLEFLIYFQGNSAPDKSGLPSDRFSAERTGGSVSTLTIQRTQQEDSAVYLCASSLGITTDTQYFGPGTRLTVL.

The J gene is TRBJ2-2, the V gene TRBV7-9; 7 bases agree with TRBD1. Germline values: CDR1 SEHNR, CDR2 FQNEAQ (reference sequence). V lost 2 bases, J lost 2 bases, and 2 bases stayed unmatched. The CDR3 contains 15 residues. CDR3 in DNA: TGTGCCAGCAGCTTATGGGACAGCAACACCGGGGAGCTGTTTTTT. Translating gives CASSLWDSNTGELFF.

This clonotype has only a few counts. The CDR3 sequence: CASSLTTSGRGETQYF. In DNA form, the CDR3 reads TGTGCCAGCAGCTTAACGACTAGCGGGAGGGGGGAGACCCAGTACTTC. V is TRBV7-3 and J is TRBJ2-7; TRBD2 matches 14 bases. The end of the DNA is better explained by TRBJ2-5, so the J call may be wrong. CDR1 SGHTA and CDR2 FQGTGA come from the germline V gene. The CDR3 has 16 residues.

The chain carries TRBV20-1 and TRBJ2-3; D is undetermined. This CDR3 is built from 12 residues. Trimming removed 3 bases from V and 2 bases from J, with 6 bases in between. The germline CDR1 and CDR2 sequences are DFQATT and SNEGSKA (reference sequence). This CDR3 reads CSASGATDTQYF. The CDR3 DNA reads TGCAGTGCTAGTGGTGCCACAGATACGCAGTATTTT.

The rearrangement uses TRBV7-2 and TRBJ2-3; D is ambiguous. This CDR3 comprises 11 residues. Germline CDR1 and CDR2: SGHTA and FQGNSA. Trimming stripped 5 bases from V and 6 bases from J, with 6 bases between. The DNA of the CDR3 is TGTGCCAGCAGCGGAGAGGATACGCAGTATTTT. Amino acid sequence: CASSGEDTQYF.

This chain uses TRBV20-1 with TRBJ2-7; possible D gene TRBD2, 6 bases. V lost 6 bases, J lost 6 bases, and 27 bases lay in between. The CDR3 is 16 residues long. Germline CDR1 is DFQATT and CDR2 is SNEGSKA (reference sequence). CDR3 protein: CSAPYGGSGTFGEQYF. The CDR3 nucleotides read TGCAGTGCCCCCTACGGGGGATCGGGGACCTTCGGCGAGCAGTACTTC.

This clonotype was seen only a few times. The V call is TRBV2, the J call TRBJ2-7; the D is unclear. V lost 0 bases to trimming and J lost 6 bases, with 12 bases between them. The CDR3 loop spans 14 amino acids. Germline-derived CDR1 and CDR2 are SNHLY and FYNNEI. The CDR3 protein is CASSEASVRSEQYF. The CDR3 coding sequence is TGTGCCAGCAGTGAAGCGTCAGTTAGGTCCGAGCAGTACTTC.

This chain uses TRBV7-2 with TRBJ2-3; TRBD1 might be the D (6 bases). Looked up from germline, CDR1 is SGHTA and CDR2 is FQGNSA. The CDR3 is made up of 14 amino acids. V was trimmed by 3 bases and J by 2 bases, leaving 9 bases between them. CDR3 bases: TGTGCCAGCAGCTTCGGGACATTCACAGATACGCAGTATTTT. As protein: CASSFGTFTDTQYF.

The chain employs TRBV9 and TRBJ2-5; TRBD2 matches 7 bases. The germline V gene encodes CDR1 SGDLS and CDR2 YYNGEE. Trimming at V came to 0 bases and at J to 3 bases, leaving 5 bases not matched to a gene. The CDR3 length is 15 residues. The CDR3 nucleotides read TGTGCCAGCAGCGTAGCCCGCAGCGGGAAAGAGACCCAGTACTTC. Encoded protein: CASSVARSGKETQYF.

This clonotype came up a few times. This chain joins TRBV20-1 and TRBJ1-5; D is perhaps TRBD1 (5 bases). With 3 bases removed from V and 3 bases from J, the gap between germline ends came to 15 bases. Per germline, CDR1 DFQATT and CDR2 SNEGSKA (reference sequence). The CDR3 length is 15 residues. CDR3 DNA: TGCAGTGCTAGTCTAGCGGGCAGGGACAATCAGCCCCAGCATTTT. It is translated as CSASLAGRDNQPQHF.

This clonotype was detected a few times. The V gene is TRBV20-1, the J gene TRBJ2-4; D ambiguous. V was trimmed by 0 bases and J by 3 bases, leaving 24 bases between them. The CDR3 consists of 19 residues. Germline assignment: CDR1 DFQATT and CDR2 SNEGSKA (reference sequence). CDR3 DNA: TGCAGTGCTAGAGAATCGGCAGCAATAGTCGGTTTGGGCAAAAACATTCAGTACTTC. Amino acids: CSARESAAIVGLGKNIQYF.

CDR3 DNA sequence: TGCAGTGCTAGAGAAGGGCGGGAGCGGAATGAGCAGTTCTTC. It yields the protein CSAREGRERNEQFF. V and J are TRBV20-1 and TRBJ2-1; the match to TRBD2 covers 7 bases. Unmatched junction bases numbered 6, after V lost 0 bases and J lost 7 bases. The germline V gene encodes CDR1 DFQATT and CDR2 SNEGSKA (reference sequence). This CDR3 has 14 residues.

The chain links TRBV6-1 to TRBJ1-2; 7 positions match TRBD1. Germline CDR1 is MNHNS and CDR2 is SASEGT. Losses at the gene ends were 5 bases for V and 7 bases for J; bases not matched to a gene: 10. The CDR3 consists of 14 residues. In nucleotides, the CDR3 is TGTGCCAGCAGTCCCGACAGGGATGTGGGTGGCTACACCTTC. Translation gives CASSPDRDVGGYTF.

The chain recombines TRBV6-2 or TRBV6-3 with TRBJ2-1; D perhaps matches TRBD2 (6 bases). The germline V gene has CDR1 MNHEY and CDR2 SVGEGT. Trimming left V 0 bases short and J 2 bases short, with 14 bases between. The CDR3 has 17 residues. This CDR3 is CASSYSSFRGTYNEQFF. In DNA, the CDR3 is TGTGCCAGCAGTTACTCCTCCTTCCGCGGGACCTACAATGAGCAGTTCTTC.

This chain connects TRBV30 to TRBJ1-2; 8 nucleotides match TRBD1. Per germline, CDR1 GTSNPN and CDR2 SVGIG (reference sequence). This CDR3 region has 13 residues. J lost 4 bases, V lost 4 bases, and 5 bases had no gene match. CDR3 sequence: CAWTRDRPYGYTF. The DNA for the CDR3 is TGTGCCTGGACGAGGGACAGGCCCTATGGCTACACCTTC. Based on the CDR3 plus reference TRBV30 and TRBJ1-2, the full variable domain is SQTIHQWPATLVQPVGSPLSLECTVEGTSNPNLYWYRQAAGRGLQLLFYSVGIGQISSEVPQNLSASRPQDRQFILSSKKLLLSDSGFYLCAWTRDRPYGYTFGSGTRLTVV.

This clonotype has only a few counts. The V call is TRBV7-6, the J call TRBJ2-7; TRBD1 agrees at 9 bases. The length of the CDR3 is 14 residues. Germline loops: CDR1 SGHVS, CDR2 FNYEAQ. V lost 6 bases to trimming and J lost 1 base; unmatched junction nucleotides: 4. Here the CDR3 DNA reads TGTGCCAGCAGGTCACAGGGGGCGTCCTACGAGCAGTACTTC. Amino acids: CASRSQGASYEQYF. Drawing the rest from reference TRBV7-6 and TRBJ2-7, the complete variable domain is GAGVSQSPRYKVTKRGQDVALRCDPISGHVSLYWYRQALGQGPEFLTYFNYEAQQDKSGLPNDRFSAERPEGSISTLTIQRTEQRDSAMYRCASRSQGASYEQYFGPGTRLTVT.

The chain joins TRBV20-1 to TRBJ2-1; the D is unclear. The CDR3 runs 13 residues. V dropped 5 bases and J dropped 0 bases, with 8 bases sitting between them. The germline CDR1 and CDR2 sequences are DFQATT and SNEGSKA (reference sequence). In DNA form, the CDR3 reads TGCAGTGCTCAGTCGGGCTCCTACAATGAGCAGTTCTTC. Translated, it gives CSAQSGSYNEQFF.

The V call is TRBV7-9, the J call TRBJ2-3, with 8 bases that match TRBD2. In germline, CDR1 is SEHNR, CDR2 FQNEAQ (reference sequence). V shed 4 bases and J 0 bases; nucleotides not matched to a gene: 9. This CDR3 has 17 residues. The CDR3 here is CASSSKVSGTSTDTQYF. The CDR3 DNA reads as TGTGCCAGCAGCTCCAAAGTTAGCGGGACTAGCACAGATACGCAGTATTTT.

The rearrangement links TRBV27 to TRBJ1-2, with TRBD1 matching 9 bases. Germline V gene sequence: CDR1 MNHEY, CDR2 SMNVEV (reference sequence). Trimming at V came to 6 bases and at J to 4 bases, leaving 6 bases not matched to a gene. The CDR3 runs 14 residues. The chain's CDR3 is CASSLTGGAYGYTF. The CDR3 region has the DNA TGTGCCAGCAGCCTAACAGGGGGCGCCTATGGCTACACCTTC.

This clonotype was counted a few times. Here the CDR3 reads CASSDGQGPTDTQYF. The CDR3 DNA sequence: TGTGCCAGCAGTGATGGGCAGGGACCCACAGATACGCAGTATTTT. The J gene is TRBJ2-3, the V gene TRBV6-4; D tentatively reads TRBD1 or TRBD2 (5 bases each). The V end lost 3 bases, the J end lost 2 bases, and 12 bases lay between the germline ends. The CDR3 is made up of 15 amino acids. CDR1 is MRHNA, CDR2 SNTAGT, per germline.